This T cell receptor beta chain was sequenced in a study of response to subunit inactivated influenza vaccine. Via MiXCR, TCRdb re-called the RT-PCR reads, giving one row per CDR3 protein. The sample has approximately 530,000 distinct CDR3 sequences; more than 7% are singletons. The study's findings and limits: The authors suggested that few new T cells are recruited per seasonal influenza vaccination.

V lost 0 bases to trimming and J lost 4 bases, with 6 bases between them. Germline V gene lookup returns CDR1 SGHVS and CDR2 FQNEAQ. CDR3 length equals 14 residues. The sample holds many counts of this clonotype. Its antigen is as yet unknown. This clonotype was obtained from a man between 50 and 69 years old who received an inactivated influenza vaccine. The chain is built from TRBV7-8 and TRBJ2-2; perhaps D is TRBD1 or TRBD2 (5 bases each). Specimen: PBMCs from blood, collected less than 30 months after vaccination. The CDR3: CASSLAGTTGELFF. The CDR3 DNA reads as TGTGCCAGCAGCTTAGCGGGGACCACCGGGGAGCTGTTTTTT. The whole variable domain, filled in from reference TRBV7-8 and TRBJ2-2, reads GAGVSQSPRYKVAKRGQDVALRCDPISGHVSLFWYQQALGQGPEFLTYFQNEAQLDKSGLPSDRFFAERPEGSVSTLKIQRTQQEDSAVYLCASSLAGTTGELFFGEGSRLTVL.